This is a list of T cell receptor beta chains from one sample in a study of shared clonotypes between healthy human individuals. The method was immunoSEQ multiplex PCR; TCRdb's version includes in-frame clones alone and lacks a portion of them. The repertoire holds around 1.9 million clones, with 85% to 95% as singletons. Sequenced sample: naive CD8+ T cells from PBMCs. Receptors were obtained from a man aged 18-30 years in good health. Some clones in this sample may be carry-over from other donors' samples. Both conserved end residues are part of each CDR3. D genes are given only for firm matches. Clone sizes are given selectively: once, few, many, or a class where the clone is expanded.

v_gene: TRBV6-1; d_gene: .; abundance: .; j_gene: TRBJ1-5; CDR3nt: TGTGCCAGCAGTGAATTCGTCAGGACTAGCAATCAGCCCCAGCATTTT; CDR3aa: CASSEFVRTSNQPQHF
v_gene: TRBV4-1; d_gene: TRBD2; abundance: once; j_gene: TRBJ2-2; CDR3nt: TGCGCCAGCAGCCAAGGCGGACTAGGGGCCGGGGAGCTGTTTTTT; CDR3aa: CASSQGGLGAGELFF
v_gene: TRBV5-1; d_gene: TRBD1; abundance: .; j_gene: TRBJ2-7; CDR3nt: TGCGCCAGCAGCTTGGCAGGACAGGGGGCTTGGGAGCAGTACTTC; CDR3aa: CASSLAGQGAWEQYF
v_gene: TRBV10-3; d_gene: .; abundance: .; j_gene: TRBJ2-1; CDR3nt: TGTGCCATCAGTGAAAACGTGAATGAGCAGTTCTTC; CDR3aa: CAISENVNEQFF
v_gene: TRBV27; d_gene: .; abundance: .; j_gene: TRBJ1-1; CDR3nt: TGTGCCAGCAGGTGGGGGGGTCCCATGAACACTGAAGCTTTCTTT; CDR3aa: CASRWGGPMNTEAFF
v_gene: TRBV4-1; d_gene: .; abundance: .; j_gene: TRBJ1-4; CDR3nt: TGCGCCAGCAGCTATCGGACAGCAACTAATGAAAAACTGTTTTTT; CDR3aa: CASSYRTATNEKLFF
v_gene: TRBV28; d_gene: .; abundance: .; j_gene: TRBJ2-5; CDR3nt: TGTGCCAGCAGTCCCCCGCCACACCGGGGGGAGACCCAGTACTTC; CDR3aa: CASSPPPHRGETQYF
v_gene: TRBV27; d_gene: .; abundance: .; j_gene: TRBJ2-2; CDR3nt: TGTGCCAGCAGTTTATACCCTGGGAACACCGGGGAGCTGTTTTTT; CDR3aa: CASSLYPGNTGELFF
v_gene: TRBV4-1; d_gene: .; abundance: .; j_gene: TRBJ1-2; CDR3nt: TGCGCCAGCAGCCAAGGAAATACGAACTATGGCTACACCTTC; CDR3aa: CASSQGNTNYGYTF
v_gene: TRBV6-5; d_gene: TRBD1; abundance: .; j_gene: TRBJ1-1; CDR3nt: TGTGCCAGCAGTTACATGGGACAGGGTGAAGCTTTCTTT; CDR3aa: CASSYMGQGEAFF
v_gene: TRBV30; d_gene: TRBD2; abundance: .; j_gene: TRBJ2-7; CDR3nt: TGTGCCTGTGAGGCTAGCGGATACTACGAGCAGTACTTC; CDR3aa: CACEASGYYEQYF
v_gene: TRBV7-3; d_gene: .; abundance: .; j_gene: TRBJ2-7; CDR3nt: TGTGCCAGCAGCTTAAACGGTGGGGCAAACTACGAGCAGTACTTC; CDR3aa: CASSLNGGANYEQYF
v_gene: TRBV27; d_gene: TRBD2; abundance: .; j_gene: TRBJ2-1; CDR3nt: TGTGCCAGCAGTTTCCGCGGGAGAGGGAATGAGCAGTTCTTC; CDR3aa: CASSFRGRGNEQFF
v_gene: TRBV27; d_gene: .; abundance: .; j_gene: TRBJ1-2; CDR3nt: TGTGCCAGCAGTGTAACCGGGACGGTGAAGACTAACTATGGCTACACCTTC; CDR3aa: CASSVTGTVKTNYGYTF
v_gene: TRBV14; d_gene: .; abundance: .; j_gene: TRBJ2-7; CDR3nt: TGTGCCAGCAGCCAAGAATTCGACTACTCCTACGAGCAGTACTTC; CDR3aa: CASSQEFDYSYEQYF
v_gene: TRBV5-1; d_gene: .; abundance: .; j_gene: TRBJ2-2; CDR3nt: TGCGCCAGCAGCCCCCCCGGCATAGTGTCCACCGGGGAGCTGTTTTTT; CDR3aa: CASSPPGIVSTGELFF
v_gene: TRBV15; d_gene: .; abundance: .; j_gene: TRBJ1-4; CDR3nt: TGTGCCACCAGCACGGCCGCCCAGCCCCGAGGTGAAAAACTGTTTTTT; CDR3aa: CATSTAAQPRGEKLFF
v_gene: TRBV27; d_gene: .; abundance: .; j_gene: TRBJ1-1; CDR3nt: TGTGCCAGCAGTTTATGGGGCGGGACATCCCCGTTGGGAGCTTTCTTT; CDR3aa: CASSLWGGTSPLGAFF
v_gene: TRBV11-2; d_gene: TRBD1; abundance: .; j_gene: TRBJ2-3; CDR3nt: TGTGCCAGCAGGGGGCGGGACAGGGGACCAGATACGCAGTATTTT; CDR3aa: CASRGRDRGPDTQYF
v_gene: TRBV15; d_gene: .; abundance: .; j_gene: TRBJ2-7; CDR3nt: TGTGCCACCAGCGACAGAGTCATAACCTACGAGCAGTACTTC; CDR3aa: CATSDRVITYEQYF
v_gene: TRBV7-9; d_gene: .; abundance: .; j_gene: TRBJ2-5; CDR3nt: TGTGCCAGCAGCTTAGTTGGCGGCCAAGAGACCCAGTACTTC; CDR3aa: CASSLVGGQETQYF
v_gene: TRBV6-5; d_gene: .; abundance: .; j_gene: TRBJ2-1; CDR3nt: TGTGCCAGCAGTTACAGCGGGTACTCCAATGAGCAGTTCTTC; CDR3aa: CASSYSGYSNEQFF
v_gene: TRBV10-2; d_gene: TRBD2; abundance: .; j_gene: TRBJ2-7; CDR3nt: TGCGCCAGCAGTGAGGGTAGCGGGAGGGTCCACGAGCAGTACTTC; CDR3aa: CASSEGSGRVHEQYF
v_gene: TRBV29-1; d_gene: .; abundance: .; j_gene: TRBJ2-7; CDR3nt: TGCAGCGTCCCCGGGGGCCCGAGGGGCGAGCAGTACTTC; CDR3aa: CSVPGGPRGEQYF
v_gene: TRBV19; d_gene: .; abundance: .; j_gene: TRBJ2-7; CDR3nt: TGTGCCAGTACCAACCGGGACTCCCGAAACGACGAGCAGTACTTC; CDR3aa: CASTNRDSRNDEQYF
v_gene: TRBV29-1; d_gene: .; abundance: .; j_gene: TRBJ2-7; CDR3nt: TGCAGCGTTGAATTTTTCGGCAGGGGAGGCTACGAGCAGTACTTC; CDR3aa: CSVEFFGRGGYEQYF
v_gene: TRBV28; d_gene: .; abundance: .; j_gene: TRBJ2-5; CDR3nt: TGTGCCAGCAGTTTAAGCTTTGGAGGTTTCGGGGTATTACAAGAGACCCAGTACTTC; CDR3aa: CASSLSFGGFGVLQETQYF
v_gene: TRBV19; d_gene: .; abundance: .; j_gene: TRBJ1-1; CDR3nt: TGTGCCAGTAGTATAGGCGCCGGCTTGGCGGTCACTGAAGCTTTCTTT; CDR3aa: CASSIGAGLAVTEAFF
v_gene: TRBV6-5; d_gene: TRBD1; abundance: .; j_gene: TRBJ1-1; CDR3nt: TGTGCCAGCAGTTTCTTCGGCCCACAGGGGGGCACTGAAGCTTTCTTT; CDR3aa: CASSFFGPQGGTEAFF
v_gene: TRBV27; d_gene: .; abundance: .; j_gene: TRBJ1-2; CDR3nt: TGTGCCAGCAGTTTAAGTCCGGGCCGCTATGGCTACACCTTC; CDR3aa: CASSLSPGRYGYTF
v_gene: TRBV7-3; d_gene: TRBD1; abundance: .; j_gene: TRBJ1-1; CDR3nt: TGTGCCAGCAGCTTTACAGGGGAGAACACTGAAGCTTTCTTT; CDR3aa: CASSFTGENTEAFF
v_gene: TRBV27; d_gene: .; abundance: .; j_gene: TRBJ2-1; CDR3nt: TGTGCCAGCAGTCCCCACGTCGTCTCCTCCAATGAGCAGTTCTTC; CDR3aa: CASSPHVVSSNEQFF
v_gene: TRBV7-9; d_gene: TRBD1; abundance: .; j_gene: TRBJ2-2; CDR3nt: TGTGCCAGCAGTTTAGACCTGGGACAGGGGGCGAACGGGGAGCTGTTTTTT; CDR3aa: CASSLDLGQGANGELFF
v_gene: TRBV7-8; d_gene: .; abundance: .; j_gene: TRBJ2-2; CDR3nt: TGTGCCAGCAGCCGTGGGCGACTTTACACCGGGGAGCTGTTTTTT; CDR3aa: CASSRGRLYTGELFF
v_gene: TRBV27; d_gene: TRBD2; abundance: .; j_gene: TRBJ2-7; CDR3nt: TGTGCCAGCAGTCTCACTAGCGTAAGCTACGAGCAGTACTTC; CDR3aa: CASSLTSVSYEQYF
v_gene: TRBV6-1; d_gene: .; abundance: .; j_gene: TRBJ1-1; CDR3nt: TGTGCCAGCAGTGAATCGAAAGTATTCAACACTGAAGCTTTCTTT; CDR3aa: CASSESKVFNTEAFF
v_gene: TRBV5-1; d_gene: .; abundance: .; j_gene: TRBJ2-7; CDR3nt: TGCGCCAGCAGCTTGCACCGGAGCTCCTACGAGCAGTACTTC; CDR3aa: CASSLHRSSYEQYF
v_gene: TRBV7-9; d_gene: TRBD1; abundance: .; j_gene: TRBJ1-2; CDR3nt: TGTGCCAGCAGCTTCGGGACAGAGTATGGCTACACCTTC; CDR3aa: CASSFGTEYGYTF
v_gene: TRBV29-1; d_gene: .; abundance: .; j_gene: TRBJ1-1; CDR3nt: TGCAGCGTCCTAGCCGGGACAAAGCAGGGCACTGAAGCTTTCTTT; CDR3aa: CSVLAGTKQGTEAFF
v_gene: TRBV6-1; d_gene: .; abundance: .; j_gene: TRBJ1-2; CDR3nt: TGTGCCGTGGGGGTTTATGGCTACACCTTC; CDR3aa: CAVGVYGYTF
v_gene: TRBV5-6; d_gene: TRBD2; abundance: .; j_gene: TRBJ2-1; CDR3nt: TGTGCCAGCAGCTCGACCGGGACTAGCGTTAAAAGCTCCTACAATGAGCAGTTCTTC; CDR3aa: CASSSTGTSVKSSYNEQFF
v_gene: TRBV7-3; d_gene: TRBD1; abundance: .; j_gene: TRBJ2-3; CDR3nt: TGTGCCAGCAGCTTGACAGGGGGCGGCGCAGATACGCAGTATTTT; CDR3aa: CASSLTGGGADTQYF
v_gene: TRBV6-1; d_gene: TRBD1; abundance: .; j_gene: TRBJ1-5; CDR3nt: TGTGCCAGCAGTGAATCCCAGGGGGTTTGGCAGCCCCAGCATTTT; CDR3aa: CASSESQGVWQPQHF
v_gene: TRBV27; d_gene: TRBD1; abundance: .; j_gene: TRBJ2-2; CDR3nt: TGTGCCAGCAGTTTCCTCCCGGGACAGGGGGTAAGACGGGAGCTGTTTTTT; CDR3aa: CASSFLPGQGVRRELFF
v_gene: TRBV27; d_gene: .; abundance: .; j_gene: TRBJ2-5; CDR3nt: TGTGCCAGCCGAACCCGACAGGGAGGATACCAAGAGACCCAGTACTTC; CDR3aa: CASRTRQGGYQETQYF
v_gene: TRBV27; d_gene: .; abundance: .; j_gene: TRBJ1-5; CDR3nt: TGTGCCAGCAGTTTCCAGGGGAATCAGCCCCAGCATTTT; CDR3aa: CASSFQGNQPQHF
v_gene: TRBV6-1; d_gene: TRBD1; abundance: .; j_gene: TRBJ2-7; CDR3nt: TGTGCCAGCAGTGGGGGACAGGGGGTGTTCCTAAGCGGGAGACGCGAGCAGTACTTC; CDR3aa: CASSGGQGVFLSGRREQYF
v_gene: TRBV21-1; d_gene: .; abundance: .; j_gene: TRBJ1-2; CDR3nt: TGTGCCAGCAGTCTCAAAAAAATCCACAGGGGGATCTATGGCTACACCTTC; CDR3aa: CASSLKKIHRGIYGYTF
v_gene: TRBV7-3; d_gene: .; abundance: .; j_gene: TRBJ1-5; CDR3nt: TGTGCCAGCAGCTTAGTTGCGGGGGAGGATCAGCCCCAGCATTTT; CDR3aa: CASSLVAGEDQPQHF